This is a list of T cell receptor beta chains from one sample in a study of control samples from healthy donors and cancer patients. This table comes from immunoSEQ multiplex PCR, and its TCRdb copy is limited to in-frame clones, with some not included. The table includes roughly 70,000 clones, over 90% detected once. Sequenced input: blood. The receptors here all came from a woman in her twenties or thirties in good health. Both conserved end residues are part of each CDR3. The D gene is left open where the match is weak. The size of a clone is reported for some rows only, either as once, few or many, or as a class for expanded clones.

DNA | CDR3 | J | V | size | length | D
TGTGCTAGCAGCTTCCGGAATGTGGCGCCTCCTAAGGCCCAGTACTTC | CASSFRNVAPPKAQYF | TRBJ2-5 | TRBV7-7 | medium-sized | 16 | NA
TGTGCCAGCAGTTTACTTGGGACGGAGCAGTACTTC | CASSLLGTEQYF | TRBJ2-7 | TRBV28 | NA | 12 | NA
TGTGCCAGCATCAGCTACTCTGGAAACACCATATATTTT | CASISYSGNTIYF | TRBJ1-3 | TRBV2 | NA | 13 | NA
TGCGCCAGCAGTCAACAACGTTTATGGGACAGGAGGGGTTGGGACACTGAAGCTTTCTTT | CASSQQRLWDRRGWDTEAFF | TRBJ1-1 | TRBV23-1 | NA | 20 | TRBD1
TGTGCCAGCAGTGACTCCAGCAGGGGCGGCACAGATACGCAGTATTTT | CASSDSSRGGTDTQYF | TRBJ2-3 | TRBV6-4 | NA | 16 | NA
TGTGCCAGCAGCCGGGGGACTGAAGCTTTCTTT | CASSRGTEAFF | TRBJ1-1 | TRBV28 | NA | 11 | NA
TGCGCCAGCAGCTATACCGGGACGGATGAAAAACTGTTTTTT | CASSYTGTDEKLFF | TRBJ1-4 | TRBV5-1 | NA | 14 | NA
TGCGCCAGCAGCCCCTACACGGGGTTTAATGAAAAACTGTTTTTT | CASSPYTGFNEKLFF | TRBJ1-4 | TRBV5-1 | NA | 15 | NA
TGTGCCTGGAGTCCACCGGGACTAGCGGCTTACGAGCAGTACTTC | CAWSPPGLAAYEQYF | TRBJ2-7 | TRBV30 | NA | 15 | TRBD2
TGTGCCAGCAGCTCATGGGACAGGGGGCGTGAGCAGTACTTC | CASSSWDRGREQYF | TRBJ2-7 | TRBV5-4 | NA | 14 | TRBD1
TGTGCCAGCTCACCACCGAGAGGAGGACAGGGGGATAACATTCAGTACTTC | CASSPPRGGQGDNIQYF | TRBJ2-4 | TRBV18 | NA | 17 | TRBD1
TGTGCCAGCAGCACCCCAGCGAACACCGGGGAGCTGTTTTTT | CASSTPANTGELFF | TRBJ2-2 | TRBV7-9 | NA | 14 | NA
TGTGCCAGCAGCCTGAATCGGAACACTGAAGCTTTCTTT | CASSLNRNTEAFF | TRBJ1-1 | TRBV11-3 | NA | 13 | NA
TGTGCCAGCAGCATCGGGACAGGGGGTGGTCAGCCCCAGCATTTT | CASSIGTGGGQPQHF | TRBJ1-5 | TRBV7-8 | NA | 15 | TRBD1
TGTGCCAGCAGCCCGACTTCTAGCGGGGGGGCGGGGGAGCTGTTTTTT | CASSPTSSGGAGELFF | TRBJ2-2 | TRBV7-8 | NA | 16 | TRBD2
TGCGCCAGCAGCTTGTCAACGGATCAGCCCCAGCATTTT | CASSLSTDQPQHF | TRBJ1-5 | TRBV5-1 | NA | 13 | NA
TGTGCCAGCTCACCACTAGGGTCAGAAAAACTGTTTTTT | CASSPLGSEKLFF | TRBJ1-4 | TRBV18 | NA | 13 | NA
TGTGCCAGCATCCCAATGGGGCGAAGCGGCACTGAAGCTTTCTTT | CASIPMGRSGTEAFF | TRBJ1-1 | TRBV5-5 | NA | 15 | NA
TGTGCCAGCAGTTCAAGACAGTTTGGCTACACCTTC | CASSSRQFGYTF | TRBJ1-2 | TRBV6-5 | NA | 12 | NA
TGTGCCAGCTCACCCGACAGGGGGCTGGGTGAAGCTTTCTTT | CASSPDRGLGEAFF | TRBJ1-1 | TRBV18 | NA | 14 | TRBD1
TGTGCCAGCAGCGTAGGTGGGGATGGAGATGAAAAACTGTTTTTT | CASSVGGDGDEKLFF | TRBJ1-4 | TRBV9 | NA | 15 | NA
TGTGCCAGTCATAAACAGGGCAATGAGCAGTTCTTC | CASHKQGNEQFF | TRBJ2-1 | TRBV28 | NA | 12 | NA
TGTGCCAGCAGGGCCCCAGGGGGTTATTCACCCCTCCACTTT | CASRAPGGYSPLHF | TRBJ1-6 | TRBV6-5 | NA | 14 | TRBD1
TGTGCCAGCAGCTTGGTTGCGACTAGAGCCGACAATGAGCAGTTCTTC | CASSLVATRADNEQFF | TRBJ2-1 | TRBV5-4 | NA | 16 | NA
TGTGCCAGCAGTGAAGCACTAGGCTCTGGAAACACCATATATTTT | CASSEALGSGNTIYF | TRBJ1-3 | TRBV6-1 | NA | 15 | NA
TGTGCCAGCAGCCAGACTCCGGGACAGGGAGCGGGCTACACCTTC | CASSQTPGQGAGYTF | TRBJ1-2 | TRBV7-3 | NA | 15 | TRBD1
TGCGCCACCGGTCTTGGGCAGAACACTGAAGCTTTCTTT | CATGLGQNTEAFF | TRBJ1-1 | TRBV4-1 | NA | 13 | NA
TGTGCCAGCAGTTTAACCTTGAACACTGAAGCTTTCTTT | CASSLTLNTEAFF | TRBJ1-1 | TRBV27 | NA | 13 | NA
TGCAGCGTTGTTACAGGGGAAGAGACCCAGTACTTC | CSVVTGEETQYF | TRBJ2-5 | TRBV29-1 | NA | 12 | TRBD1
TGTGCCAGTTCATCCGGGACAGGGGCAGAGAATGAGCAGTTCTTC | CASSSGTGAENEQFF | TRBJ2-1 | TRBV2 | NA | 15 | TRBD1
TGCGCCAGCAGCCAGGAACATCGACAGGGGTACACCCTCCACTTT | CASSQEHRQGYTLHF | TRBJ1-6 | TRBV4-1 | NA | 15 | TRBD1
TGTGCCAGCCGGGACTCTGGGGCCAACGTCCTGACTTTC | CASRDSGANVLTF | TRBJ2-6 | TRBV2 | NA | 13 | NA
TGCGCCAGCAGATTCGTAGGGGGGGTTTACAATGAGCAGTTCTTC | CASRFVGGVYNEQFF | TRBJ2-1 | TRBV5-1 | NA | 15 | NA
TGCGCCAGCAGCTTGGCACAGGGGAACACCGGGGAGCTGTTTTTT | CASSLAQGNTGELFF | TRBJ2-2 | TRBV5-1 | NA | 15 | NA
TGTGCCAGTGGGGGGACGAACACCGGGGAGCTGTTTTTT | CASGGTNTGELFF | TRBJ2-2 | TRBV6-1 | NA | 13 | NA
TGTGCCAGTAACAACCACGACGAGGGCAATGAGCAGTTCTTC | CASNNHDEGNEQFF | TRBJ2-1 | TRBV19 | NA | 14 | NA
TGTGCCACCAACAGGGAATTCGATGGCTACACCTTC | CATNREFDGYTF | TRBJ1-2 | TRBV28 | NA | 12 | NA
TGTGCCAGCACTCGGGACGCAGGGTACTTGCGAGGCACCGGGGAGCTGTTTTTT | CASTRDAGYLRGTGELFF | TRBJ2-2 | TRBV6-8 | NA | 18 | NA
TGTGCCAGCAGCCAAGGGGCAGGGCAGGGTTATGGCTACACCTTC | CASSQGAGQGYGYTF | TRBJ1-2 | TRBV3-1/TRBV3-2 | NA | 15 | NA
TGTGCTAGTGGTTCCGGGACAGGGGGCAGGTATGGCTACACCTTC | CASGSGTGGRYGYTF | TRBJ1-2 | TRBV12-5 | once | 15 | TRBD1
TGTGCCAGCAGTTTGCCAGGGGCGATGGGCGGCTACACCTTC | CASSLPGAMGGYTF | TRBJ1-2 | TRBV28 | NA | 14 | NA
TGTGCCAGCAGTACCGGACAGAATCAGCCCCAGCATTTT | CASSTGQNQPQHF | TRBJ1-5 | TRBV12-3/TRBV12-4 | NA | 13 | NA
TGTGCCAGCAGCTTGGGCCTCCTTCGTAGCAATCAGCCCCAGCATTTT | CASSLGLLRSNQPQHF | TRBJ1-5 | TRBV5-8 | once | 16 | NA
TGCAGCGTAGAGGGGGGGCGTGAAACTAGCACAGATACGCAGTATTTT | CSVEGGRETSTDTQYF | TRBJ2-3 | TRBV29-1 | NA | 16 | NA
TGTGCCAGCAGCAACACAGGGTGGGATGGCTACACCTTC | CASSNTGWDGYTF | TRBJ1-2 | TRBV11-2 | NA | 13 | NA
TGTGCCAGCAGGGGCAGGGGGTTTAACACTGAAGCTTTCTTT | CASRGRGFNTEAFF | TRBJ1-1 | TRBV2 | NA | 14 | TRBD1
TGTGCCAGCACCATCGGACAGGGTGGACAGCCCCAGCATTTT | CASTIGQGGQPQHF | TRBJ1-5 | TRBV28 | NA | 14 | TRBD1
TGTGCCAGCAGCTTAAATGATGGCTACACCTTC | CASSLNDGYTF | TRBJ1-2 | TRBV11-2 | NA | 11 | NA
TGTGCCAGCAGCCTCGTTGTGGGGGGGTTTTACGAGCAGTACTTC | CASSLVVGGFYEQYF | TRBJ2-7 | TRBV3-1/TRBV3-2 | NA | 15 | TRBD2
TGTGCCTGGAGATTACAGGGGGCGTATGGCTACACCTTC | CAWRLQGAYGYTF | TRBJ1-2 | TRBV30 | NA | 13 | TRBD1
TGTGCCTGGAGTGTAGGTGATCATCAGCCCCAGCATTTT | CAWSVGDHQPQHF | TRBJ1-5 | TRBV30 | NA | 13 | NA
TGTGCCAGCAGAAGACTCGGAGGCTACACCTTC | CASRRLGGYTF | TRBJ1-2 | TRBV6-5 | few | 11 | NA
TGTGCCAGTACCCCGACTCGGCGGGAAGGGGAGTACAATGAGCAGTTCTTC | CASTPTRREGEYNEQFF | TRBJ2-1 | TRBV19 | NA | 17 | NA
TGTGCCAGCAGCTCGGGCGTGGGACAAAATAATTCACCCCTCCACTTT | CASSSGVGQNNSPLHF | TRBJ1-6 | TRBV7-6 | NA | 16 | NA
TGTGCCAGCACGGACAGGGGGCAACAGCCCCAGCATTTT | CASTDRGQQPQHF | TRBJ1-5 | TRBV28 | once | 13 | TRBD1
TGTGCCAGCAGCTTGGGGGGCTCCTACAATGAGCAGTTCTTC | CASSLGGSYNEQFF | TRBJ2-1 | TRBV7-8 | NA | 14 | NA
TGTGCCAGCAGCTTAGCGCGACGGGGCCCCTACGAGCAGTACTTC | CASSLARRGPYEQYF | TRBJ2-7 | TRBV7-9 | NA | 15 | NA
TGTGCCAGCAGAAAGGGAGCGGGGTATGGCTACACCTTC | CASRKGAGYGYTF | TRBJ1-2 | TRBV6-6 | NA | 13 | NA
TGTGCCAGCAGCTTAGTAGGCTCCTTTTCGAACACCGGGGAGCTGTTTTTT | CASSLVGSFSNTGELFF | TRBJ2-2 | TRBV11-2 | NA | 17 | NA
TGTGCCAGCAGTTTCCCCACAGGTCAGCATTTT | CASSFPTGQHF | TRBJ1-5 | TRBV28 | NA | 11 | NA